A single sample gave rise to the 17 T cell receptor beta chains below, sequenced in a study of early stage breast cancer tumors. Data came from immunoSEQ multiplex PCR; TCRdb stores just in-frame clones and leaves some out. Of approximately 75,000 clones in the sample, around 80% were seen once. Sequencing input: blood. These receptors all stem from a person aged 35 to 50 with breast cancer.

This chain links TRBV15 with TRBJ2-7; a weak D match, TRBD1 (6 bases). CDR1 and CDR2 from the germline V gene are LNHNV and YYDKDF (reference sequence). V was cut by 4 bases and J by 4 bases, with 14 bases left in between. The CDR3 runs to 14 residues. The CDR3 spells CATSTRTAAYEQYF. CDR3 in DNA: TGTGCCACCAGCACCCGGACAGCCGCTTACGAGCAGTACTTC. Full variable domain (remainder filled in from reference TRBV15 and TRBJ2-7): DAMVIQNPRYQVTQFGKPVTLSCSQTLNHNVMYWYQQKSSQAPKLLFHYYDKDFNNEADTPDNFQSRRPNTSFCFLDIRSPGLGDTAMYLCATSTRTAAYEQYFGPGTRLTVT.

The V call is TRBV28, the J call TRBJ1-5; weak D call: TRBD1 (5 bases). Trimming removed 3 bases at V and 2 bases at J, with 14 bases between. The length of the CDR3 is 16 residues. The V gene's germline CDR1 is MDHEN and CDR2 SYDVKM. Here the CDR3 DNA reads TGTGCCAGCAGTTTTGGGACGAAGACCCGCAATCAGCCCCAGCATTTT. Its translation: CASSFGTKTRNQPQHF.

This clone occurred once. V usage is TRBV18 and J usage is TRBJ1-1, with 8 nucleotides matching TRBD1. CDR1 is KGHSH, CDR2 LQKENI, per germline. V dropped 5 bases and J dropped 5; count of bases not matched to a gene: 13. CDR3 length: 16 amino acids. CDR3 region: CASSRGQGVIMTEAFF. CDR3 DNA: TGTGCCAGCTCAAGAGGACAGGGCGTCATTATGACTGAAGCTTTCTTT.

The genes are TRBV19 and TRBJ1-5, with 7 bases matching TRBD1. V lost 5 bases to trimming and J lost 4 bases; unmatched junction nucleotides: 14. Germline V gives CDR1 LNHDA, CDR2 SQIVND (reference sequence). The CDR3 sequence is 17 residues long. CDR3 amino acids: CASSARQGVLGNQPQHF. The CDR3 nucleotides are TGTGCCAGTAGTGCCAGACAGGGAGTCCTAGGGAATCAGCCCCAGCATTTT.

The J gene is TRBJ2-3, the V gene TRBV15, with 8 bases matching TRBD2. V was clipped by 0 bases and J by 0 bases; unmatched bases: 11. CDR1 is LNHNV, CDR2 YYDKDF, per germline (reference sequence). The CDR3 has 19 residues. Here the CDR3 reads CATSRDYSGTLTSTDTQYF. CDR3 sequence (DNA): TGTGCCACCAGCAGAGATTATAGCGGGACGTTAACTAGCACAGATACGCAGTATTTT.

The J gene is TRBJ2-1, the V gene TRBV2; D is uncertain. CDR3 length: 12 amino acids. Germline-derived CDR1 and CDR2 are SNHLY and FYNNEI. The germline V and J ends were trimmed by 7 bases and 4 bases, with 8 bases remaining between them. CDR3 bases: TGTGCCAGCACAGGAGAGTACAATGAGCAGTTCTTC. Its translation: CASTGEYNEQFF.

The chain employs TRBV28 and TRBJ1-1; no definite D call. The CDR3 sequence is 13 residues long. Trimming removed 6 bases at V and 6 bases at J, with 14 bases between. The germline gives CDR1 MDHEN, CDR2 SYDVKM. The CDR3 is CASSEGIEAEAFF. For the CDR3, the DNA is TGTGCCAGCAGCGAGGGAATTGAGGCTGAAGCTTTCTTT.

V is TRBV5-4 and J is TRBJ1-2; D is ambiguous. The CDR3 consists of 13 residues. Germline loops: CDR1 SGHNT, CDR2 YYREEE (reference sequence). Trimming cost V 0 bases and J 4 bases, with 7 bases left between them. CDR3 DNA: TGTGCCAGCAGCTTGGTAGGACCCTATGGCTACACCTTC. Translated, it gives CASSLVGPYGYTF.

The CDR3 region is CASSLARSSGNQETQYF. The CDR3 DNA follows: TGTGCCAGCAGCTTGGCACGTTCTAGCGGGAATCAAGAGACCCAGTACTTC. The J gene is TRBJ2-5, the V gene TRBV5-6; 9 bases map to TRBD2. V shed 0 bases, J shed 2 bases, and the junction held 8 bases outside the gene matches. Germline CDR1 SGHDT, CDR2 YYEEEE. CDR3 length equals 17 residues. The complete variable domain, with remaining parts taken from reference TRBV5-6 and TRBJ2-5, reads DAGVTQSPTHLIKTRGQQVTLRCSPKSGHDTVSWYQQALGQGPQFIFQYYEEEERQRGNFPDRFSGHQFPNYSSELNVNALLLGDSALYLCASSLARSSGNQETQYFGPGTRLLVL.

The chain recombines TRBV7-2 with TRBJ2-3, with unresolved D. V was clipped by 5 bases and J by 2 bases, with 5 bases between them. This CDR3 has 12 residues. The germline V gene has CDR1 SGHTA and CDR2 FQGNSA. Here the CDR3 DNA reads TGTGCCAGCAGCCCACACACAGATACGCAGTATTTT. Amino acid sequence: CASSPHTDTQYF.

The chain recombines TRBV6-1 with TRBJ2-7; 9 bases align to TRBD2. The germline V gene has CDR1 MNHNS and CDR2 SASEGT. This CDR3 is 15 amino acids long. V lost 8 bases, J lost 1 base, and 9 bases stayed unmatched. For the CDR3, the DNA is TGTGCCAGCTCCCGGCAGCGGGAGGCTTCCTACGAGCAGTACTTC. Translated, it gives CASSRQREASYEQYF.

The rearrangement uses TRBV6-1 and TRBJ2-1; no reliable D call. The CDR3 is 11 amino acids. V lost 3 bases to trimming and J lost 10 bases, with 7 bases between them. Germline loops: CDR1 MNHNS, CDR2 SASEGT. The CDR3 region has the DNA TGTGCCAGCAGTGAGCTAGTGGAGCAGTTCTTC. Amino acid sequence: CASSELVEQFF.

This clone was detected only once. The V call is TRBV5-1, the J call TRBJ2-5, with D maybe TRBD1 (6 bases). Germline lookup yields CDR1 SGHRS and CDR2 YFSETQ. Trimming stripped 4 bases from V and 6 bases from J, with 13 bases between. The CDR3 sequence is 13 residues long. Written as DNA, the CDR3 is TGCGCCAGCAGCAACAGGGTTATGAAGACCCAGTACTTC. It is translated as CASSNRVMKTQYF.

The chain recombines TRBV30 with TRBJ1-1, with 10 nucleotides matching TRBD1. The CDR3 sequence is 16 residues long. J gave up 5 bases and V 2 bases, and 11 bases lay outside the gene matches. Germline V gives CDR1 GTSNPN, CDR2 SVGIG (reference sequence). The CDR3 DNA reads TGTGCCTGGAGTTTAAGACAGGGGGCAAAGGATACTGAAGCTTTCTTT. Translated: CAWSLRQGAKDTEAFF.

The V call is TRBV5-8, the J call TRBJ1-1, with unresolved D. CDR3 length: 15 amino acids. V lost 1 base, J lost 4 bases, and 14 bases lay in between. Germline CDR1 SGHTS, CDR2 YDEGEE. Here the CDR3 DNA reads TGTGCCAGCAGCTTGTATCCGGGGTTGGGCACTGAAGCTTTCTTT. Its translation: CASSLYPGLGTEAFF.

The rearrangement joins TRBV12-5 to TRBJ2-1; D is perhaps TRBD1 or TRBD2 (5 bases each). CDR1 is LGHNT, CDR2 FRNRAP, per germline. Trimming pared 7 bases from V and 6 bases from J, leaving 28 bases between. The CDR3 has 18 amino acids. As DNA, the CDR3 is TGTGCTAGTGTCCACGATGTAGGTAGAGGGGTTCGGGCCAATGAGCAGTTCTTC. This gives the protein CASVHDVGRGVRANEQFF.

The chain is built from TRBV18 and TRBJ2-1; maybe TRBD1 (6 bases). This CDR3 spans 14 amino acids. Per germline, CDR1 KGHSH and CDR2 LQKENI. V was cut by 5 bases and J by 8 bases, with 16 bases left in between. Here the CDR3 reads CASSTYDRLYEQFF. The CDR3 DNA reads as TGTGCCAGCTCAACTTACGACAGGCTCTATGAGCAGTTCTTC.